This TCR beta chain was observed in a study of blood T cell repertoires in COVID-19. Background on the study: The recovered donors of Cohort 3 showed two negative PCRs, clearance, or symptom resolution. The analysed material was cDNA or gDNA that came from T cells, B-cell-depleted T cells, or PBMCs.

The CDR3 extends over 16 amino acids. Germline CDR1 MRHNA, CDR2 SNTAGT. V was pared by 3 bases and J by 1 base, with 4 bases of the junction left unmatched. Method: immunoSEQ multiplex PCR; TCRdb's copy keeps in-frame clones and lacks some. The sample gives fewer than 350,000 clones, around 89% of which show up once; around 2% is in the top ten. Those enrolled, adults aged about 18 to 89 years, came from around 25 US areas. Researchers sorted participants into cohorts using their self-reported clinical history. The specimen sequenced was PBMCs or T cells enriched from blood (not recorded which). The chain combines TRBV6-4 with TRBJ2-1; 9 positions match TRBD1. The TCR comes from a woman in her sixties in a cohort exposed to, infected with or recovered from COVID-19 (not recorded which). The CDR3 nucleotides are TGTGCCAGCAGTGATCACGGGACAGGGTCCTACAATGAGCAGTTCTTC. It yields the protein CASSDHGTGSYNEQFF.